Presented here are 16 T cell receptor gamma chains from one specimen sequenced in a study of intestinal T cells in coeliac disease. Genomic DNA came from ten approximately 4.8-µm formalin-fixed paraffin-embedded scrolls per case. LymphoTrack primers amplified TRG sequences from about 200 ng of biopsy DNA. With CATT, TCRdb re-called clones from the multiplex PCR reads. The sample records about 1,000 gamma-chain clones, around 40% being singletons. Sequencing input: a duodenal biopsy. These receptor sequences come from a human donor who served as a control with a normal duodenal biopsy, not a healthy volunteer.

This clone is large. V gene TRGV9 combines with J gene TRGJ1 or TRGJ2. The CDR3 extends over 14 amino acids. Per the germline V gene, CDR1 is GITISATS and CDR2 is ISYDGTV (reference sequence). The J segment lost 2 bases and the V segment lost 0 bases, leaving 4 bases of the junction unmatched. The DNA of the CDR3 is TGTGCCTTGTGGGAGGTGCACCATTATTATAAGAAACTCTTT. This gives the protein CALWEVHHYYKKLF.

As regards this clone: A much larger clone lies a single base off, so this may be a read error. The rearrangement joins TRGV8 to TRGJ1 or TRGJ2. Germline V lookup: CDR1 VENAVY, CDR2 YDSYNSRV. The CDR3 contains 13 residues. The chain's CDR3 is CATWDRPYYKKLF. The CDR3 DNA is TGTGCCACCTGGGATAGGCCCTATTATAAGAAACTCTTC.

The V call is TRGV9, the J call TRGJ1 or TRGJ2. V shed 2 bases and J 3 bases; nucleotides not matched to a gene: 10. From germline, CDR1 is GITISATS and CDR2 ISYDGTV (reference sequence). CDR3 length: 15 amino acids. The DNA for the CDR3 is TGTGCCTTGTGGGAGGGTCCGTACTCTTATTATAAGAAACTCTTT. It yields the protein CALWEGPYSYYKKLF.

The chain employs TRGV2 and TRGJP2. Germline V gives CDR1 EGSNGY, CDR2 YDSYNSKV. The CDR3 length is 15 residues. V lost 3 bases and J lost 5; bases outside the gene matches: 9. CDR3: CATWDRGVSDWIKTF. CDR3 coding DNA: TGTGCCACCTGGGACAGGGGAGTGAGTGATTGGATCAAGACGTTT.

The rearrangement joins TRGV10 to TRGJ1 or TRGJ2. TRGV10 is an ORF, with its function uncertain. The CDR3 loop spans 15 amino acids. V dropped 13 bases and J dropped 3; count of bases not matched to a gene: 19. CDR3 DNA sequence: TGTGCTGGCGTGGGATTCCAAGCTTCTTATTATAAGAAACTCTTT. Its translation: CAGVGFQASYYKKLF.

This clone is large (0.1 to 1%) by share. The rearrangement uses TRGV10 and TRGJ1 or TRGJ2. Being an ORF, TRGV10 has a function that is uncertain. J was trimmed by 3 bases and V by 8 bases; bases with no gene match: 8. The CDR3 sequence is 13 residues long. Here the CDR3 reads CAAWAPLYYKKLF. CDR3 in DNA: TGTGCTGCGTGGGCCCCGCTTTATTATAAGAAACTCTTT.

This clone was recorded a few times. TCRdb shows a much larger clone's protein in place of this DNA's translation, and the two differ at residue 5, likely through a read error; the protein shown is translated from the DNA. The gene calls are TRGV2 and TRGJP2. The CDR3 is made up of 16 amino acids. The J segment lost 0 bases and the V segment lost 8 bases, leaving 12 bases of the junction unmatched. The germline gives CDR1 EGSNGY, CDR2 YDSYNSKV. The CDR3 nucleotides read TGTGCCACCTTTACGTCCTTCCATAGTAGTGATTGGATCAAGACGTTT. Its protein is CATFTSFHSSDWIKTF.

This chain links TRGV11 with TRGJ1 or TRGJ2. TRGV11 is an ORF for which the function is uncertain. Trimming took 0 bases from V and 10 from J; bases not matched to a gene: 12. There are 15 residues in the CDR3. CDR3 bases: TGTGCCTGCTGGATTAGGCACGGGTTAATTATAAAGAAACTCTTT. Its translation: CACWIRHGLIIKKLF.

In the case of this clone: Since a much larger clone is just one base distant, this may be a read error. The identical CDR3 is also encoded by other nucleotide sequences in the sample. The chain combines TRGV8 with TRGJP2. The CDR3 has 16 amino acids. J lost 4 bases, V lost 2 bases, and 10 bases had no gene match. Germline V gene lookup returns CDR1 VENAVY and CDR2 YDSYNSRV. The CDR3 spells CATWDNDGNSDWIKTF. As DNA, the CDR3 is TGTGCCACCTGGGATAACGATGGCAATAGTGATTGGATCAAGACGTTT.

This sequence joins TRGV10 and TRGJP1. TRGV10 belongs to the ORF category, with a function that is uncertain. The length of the CDR3 is 12 residues. CDR3 coding DNA: TGTGCAAATACCAGACGTGGTTGGTTCAAGATATTT. It is translated as CANTRRGWFKIF.

This sequence joins TRGV2 and TRGJP1. This CDR3 has 11 residues. CDR1 is EGSNGY and CDR2 is YDSYNSKV in the germline V gene. Trimming cost V 10 bases and J 12 bases; bases outside gene matches: 11. The CDR3 is CATGTGGFKIF. Here the CDR3 DNA reads TGTGCCACTGGGACGGGCGGGTTCAAGATATTT.

The genes are TRGV9 and TRGJ1 or TRGJ2. The CDR3 length is 10 residues. Germline trimming cut 3 bases from V and 9 bases from J; bases unmatched to any gene: 2. CDR1 GITISATS and CDR2 ISYDGTV come from the germline V gene (reference sequence). CDR3 nucleotide sequence: TGTGCCTTGTGGGAGCCTAAGAAACTCTTT. Protein product: CALWEPKKLF.

DNA for the CDR3: TGTGCCACCTGTAAAAATCTGGTTCGGTTCAAGATATTT. Translating gives CATCKNLVRFKIF. The chain is built from TRGV8 and TRGJP1. V dropped 7 bases and J dropped 12; count of bases not matched to a gene: 14. This CDR3 region has 13 residues. From germline, CDR1 is VENAVY and CDR2 YDSYNSRV.

CDR3 region: CAHLVNTTGWFKIF. The DNA for the CDR3 is TGTGCCCACCTGGTTAATACCACTGGTTGGTTCAAGATATTT. The chain uses TRGV8 and TRGJP1. Germline V gene sequence: CDR1 VENAVY, CDR2 YDSYNSRV. The CDR3 totals 14 residues. Trimming removed 12 bases from V and 0 bases from J; junction bases left unmatched: 10.

Notes on this clone: The TCRdb protein, from a much larger clone, departs from this DNA's translation at residue 6, likely by read error; the protein shown derives from the DNA. The chain combines TRGV3 with TRGJ1 or TRGJ2. CDR1 and CDR2 (germline): VTNTFY, YDVSTARD (reference sequence). The CDR3 has 13 amino acids. The ends lost 2 bases at V and 7 bases at J; junction bases unmatched: 8. As DNA, the CDR3 is TGTGCCACCTGGGACACGGCGTGGTATAAGAAACTCTTT. Its translation is CATWDTAWYKKLF.

This clone has more than one count but fewer than ten. V is TRGV8 and J is TRGJ1 or TRGJ2. Germline lookup yields CDR1 VENAVY and CDR2 YDSYNSRV. CDR3 size: 12 residues. CDR3 in amino acids: CAPGISYYKKLF. The CDR3 bases are TGTGCACCTGGGATAAGTTATTATAAGAAACTCTTT.